This T cell receptor beta chain was sequenced in a study of shared clonotypes between healthy human individuals. CD45RO-negative, CCR7-selected cells formed the naive CD8 fraction, which excluded terminally differentiated effector memory CD45RA+ cells. Using immunoSEQ multiplex PCR, the repertoire was profiled, and TCRdb retains in-frame clones only, with some absent. The table shows 800,000 to 950,000 clones, with 96% occurring only once. The sequenced sample consisted of naive CD8+ T cells sorted from blood. This clonotype was sampled from a man aged 25 to 40 in good health.

CDR3 DNA: TGTGCCATCAGTGAAGACAGGTCGGGAGTGCCTACGCAGTATTTT. Translation gives CAISEDRSGVPTQYF. The chain links TRBV10-3 to TRBJ2-3; D is possibly TRBD1 or TRBD2 (6 bases each). CDR3 length: 15 residues. Germline assignment: CDR1 ENHRY and CDR2 SYGVKD. Trimming stripped 3 bases from V and 8 bases from J, with 18 bases between.